This TCR beta chain derives from a study of T cells after yellow fever vaccination. Study details: Low-cell-number fractions underwent preparation using SMART-Seq v4 Ultra Low Input.

TCRdb analysed the 5' RACE reads with MiXCR anew, one entry per CDR3 protein. The sample has approximately 300,000 distinct CDR3 sequences, over 10% seen once. CDR3 length equals 16 residues. Germline CDR1 reads MNHEY; CDR2 reads SMNVEV (reference sequence). Trimming pared 3 bases from V and 4 bases from J, leaving 18 bases between. This clonotype was seen a few times. V and J are TRBV27 and TRBJ2-5; D is perhaps TRBD2 (5 bases). The source was CD4+ T cells sorted from PBMCs, collected 45 days after the yellow fever booster vaccination. This receptor was obtained from a man in his thirties or forties who received the YFV17D yellow fever vaccine. CDR3 amino acids: CASSFWPSGKGETQYF. The CDR3 DNA is TGTGCCAGCAGTTTCTGGCCTTCGGGGAAGGGAGAGACCCAGTACTTC.